Here is one TCR beta chain with its context. Its specificity is not known. The sample has other DNA sequences that encode this CDR3 too. The data originate from a study of shared clonotypes between healthy human individuals. V lost 2 bases, J lost 4 bases, and 8 bases lay in between. This CDR3 has 13 amino acids. The germline V gene has CDR1 MNHEY and CDR2 SVGAGI. Libraries were prepared by immunoSEQ multiplex PCR; TCRdb keeps only in-frame clonotypes and omits some of them. The sample lists roughly 2.2 million clones, roughly 92% occurring once. Adults of Caucasian background living in Nashville, Tennessee made up all donors. General observations from the study: Genetic and exposure-history diversity was limited by the few donors. Among the subsets, naive ones generally showed larger estimated richness than memory ones.

This TCR came from a man younger than 35 in good health. Some clones in this sample may be carry-over from other donors' samples. The rearrangement uses TRBV6-5 and TRBJ1-2, with unresolved D. Sequencing was performed on naive CD4+ T cells from PBMCs. Regarding subset: CD45RA+ positively selected. The chain's CDR3 is CASSYGGFYGYTF. CDR3 nucleotide sequence: TGTGCCAGCAGTTACGGAGGGTTCTATGGCTACACCTTC.